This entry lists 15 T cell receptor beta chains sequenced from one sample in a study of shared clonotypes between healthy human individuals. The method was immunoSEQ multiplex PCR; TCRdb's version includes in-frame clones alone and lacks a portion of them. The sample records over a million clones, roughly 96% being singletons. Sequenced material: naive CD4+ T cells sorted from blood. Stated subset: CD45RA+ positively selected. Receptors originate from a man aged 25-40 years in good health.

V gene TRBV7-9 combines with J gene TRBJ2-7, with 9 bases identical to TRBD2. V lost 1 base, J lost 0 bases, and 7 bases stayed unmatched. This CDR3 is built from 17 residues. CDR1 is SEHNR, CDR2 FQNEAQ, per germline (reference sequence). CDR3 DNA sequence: TGTGCCAGCAGCTTAGGACCCCTAGCGGGAATCTCCTACGAGCAGTACTTC. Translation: CASSLGPLAGISYEQYF.

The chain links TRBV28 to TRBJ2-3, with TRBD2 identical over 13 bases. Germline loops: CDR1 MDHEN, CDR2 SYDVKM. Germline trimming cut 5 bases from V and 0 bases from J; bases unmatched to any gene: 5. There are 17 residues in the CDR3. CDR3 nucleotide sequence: TGTGCCAGCAGTGTAGCGGGACTAGCGGGGAGCACAGATACGCAGTATTTT. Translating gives CASSVAGLAGSTDTQYF.

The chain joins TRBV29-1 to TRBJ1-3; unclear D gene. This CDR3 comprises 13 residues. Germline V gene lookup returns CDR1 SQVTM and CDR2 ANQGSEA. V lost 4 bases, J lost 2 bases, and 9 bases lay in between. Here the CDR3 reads CSVASSAGNTIYF. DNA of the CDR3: TGCAGCGTTGCATCGTCTGCTGGAAACACCATATATTTT.

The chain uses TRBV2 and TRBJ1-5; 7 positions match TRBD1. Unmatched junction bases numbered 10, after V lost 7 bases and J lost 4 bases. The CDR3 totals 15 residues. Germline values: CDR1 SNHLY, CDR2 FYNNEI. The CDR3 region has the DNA TGTGCCAGCACCCCCGACAGGGTCAAAAATCAGCCCCAGCATTTT. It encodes CASTPDRVKNQPQHF.

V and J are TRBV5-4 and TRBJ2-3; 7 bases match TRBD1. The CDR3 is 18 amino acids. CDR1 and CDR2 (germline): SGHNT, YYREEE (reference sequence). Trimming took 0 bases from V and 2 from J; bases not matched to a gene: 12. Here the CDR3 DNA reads TGTGCCAGCAGCTTGGGCCCACCCGGACAGGTGATCACAGATACGCAGTATTTT. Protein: CASSLGPPGQVITDTQYF.

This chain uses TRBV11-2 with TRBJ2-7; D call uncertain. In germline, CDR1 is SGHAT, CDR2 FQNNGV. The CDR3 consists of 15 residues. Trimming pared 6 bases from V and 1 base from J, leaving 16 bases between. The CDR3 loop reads CASRPLGGRSYEQYF. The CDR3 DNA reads TGTGCCAGCAGGCCGTTAGGCGGAAGGTCCTACGAGCAGTACTTC.

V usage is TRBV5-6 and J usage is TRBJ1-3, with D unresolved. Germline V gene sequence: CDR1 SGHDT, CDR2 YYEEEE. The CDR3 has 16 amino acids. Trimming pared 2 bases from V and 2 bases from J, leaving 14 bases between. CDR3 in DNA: TGTGCCAGCAGCTTCCTCTCACGGGAAACTGGAAACACCATATATTTT. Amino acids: CASSFLSRETGNTIYF.

The CDR3 here is CASRGGGSSYNEQFF. CDR3 DNA: TGTGCCAGCAGGGGGGGCGGGAGCTCCTACAATGAGCAGTTCTTC. The V and J genes are TRBV5-4 and TRBJ2-1, with D possibly matching TRBD2 (7 bases). This CDR3 is 15 amino acids long. The V end lost 5 bases, the J end lost 0 bases, and 12 bases lay between the germline ends. The V gene's germline CDR1 is SGHNT and CDR2 YYREEE (reference sequence).

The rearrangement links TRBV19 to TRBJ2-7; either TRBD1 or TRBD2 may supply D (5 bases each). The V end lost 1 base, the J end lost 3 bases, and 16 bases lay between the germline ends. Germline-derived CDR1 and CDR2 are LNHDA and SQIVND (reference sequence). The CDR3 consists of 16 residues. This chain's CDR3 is CASSIALWDDDYEQYF. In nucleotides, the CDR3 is TGTGCCAGTAGTATAGCCCTCTGGGACGATGACTACGAGCAGTACTTC.

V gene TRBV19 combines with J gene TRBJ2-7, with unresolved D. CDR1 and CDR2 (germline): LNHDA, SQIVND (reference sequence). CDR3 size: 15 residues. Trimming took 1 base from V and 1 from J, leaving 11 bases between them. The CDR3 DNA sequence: TGTGCCAGTAGTATAGGCCCGGGTGTTTCCTACGAGCAGTACTTC. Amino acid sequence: CASSIGPGVSYEQYF.

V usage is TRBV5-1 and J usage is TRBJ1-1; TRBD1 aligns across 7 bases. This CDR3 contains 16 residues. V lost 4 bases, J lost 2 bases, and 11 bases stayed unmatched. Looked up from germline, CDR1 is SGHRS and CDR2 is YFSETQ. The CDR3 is CASSRGPKGGNTEAFF. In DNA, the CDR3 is TGCGCCAGCAGCAGGGGGCCTAAAGGGGGCAACACTGAAGCTTTCTTT.

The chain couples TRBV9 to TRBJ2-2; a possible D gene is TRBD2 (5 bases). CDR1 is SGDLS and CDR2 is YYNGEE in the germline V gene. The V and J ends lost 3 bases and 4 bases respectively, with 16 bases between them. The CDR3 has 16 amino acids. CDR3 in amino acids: CASSADEAGITGELFF. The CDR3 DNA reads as TGTGCCAGCAGCGCCGATGAGGCGGGCATCACCGGGGAGCTGTTTTTT.

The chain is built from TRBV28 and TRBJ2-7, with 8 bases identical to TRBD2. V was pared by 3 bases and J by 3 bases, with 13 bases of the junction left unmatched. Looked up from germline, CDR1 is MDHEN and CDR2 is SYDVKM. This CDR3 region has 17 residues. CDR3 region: CASSLPGLARRNYEQYF. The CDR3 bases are TGTGCCAGCAGTTTGCCCGGACTAGCTAGGCGAAACTACGAGCAGTACTTC.

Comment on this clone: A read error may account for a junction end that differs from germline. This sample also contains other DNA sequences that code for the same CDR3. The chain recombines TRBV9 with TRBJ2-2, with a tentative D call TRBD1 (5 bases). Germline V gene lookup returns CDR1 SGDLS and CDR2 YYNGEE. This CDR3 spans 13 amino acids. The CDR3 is CASRAANTGELFF. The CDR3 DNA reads TGCGCCAGCAGGGCAGCGAACACCGGGGAGCTGTTTTTT.

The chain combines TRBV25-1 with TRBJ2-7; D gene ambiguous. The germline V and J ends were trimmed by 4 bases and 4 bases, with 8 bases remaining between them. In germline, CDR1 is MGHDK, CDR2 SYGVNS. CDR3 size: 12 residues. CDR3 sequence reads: CASSVLGYEQYF. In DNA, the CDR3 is TGTGCCAGCAGTGTTTTAGGTTACGAGCAGTACTTC.